The rows below give T cell receptor beta chains drawn from one sample of a study of response to subunit inactivated influenza vaccine. One entry per CDR3 protein results from TCRdb running MiXCR on the RT-PCR reads. The repertoire has under 850,000 distinct CDR3 sequences, less than 20% of them found once; the top ten carry under 13%. The sequencing here drew on PBMCs from blood, taken 5 days after vaccination. All receptors derive from a man in his fifties who received an inactivated influenza vaccine. Both conserved end residues are part of each CDR3. The order of the fields is D gene, V gene, clone size, J gene, CDR3 protein, CDR3 DNA. D genes are given only for firm matches. Some rows have no size entry. The others give once, few or many, or a class for an expanded clone.

D: NA; V: TRBV4-3; size: NA; J: TRBJ2-1; CDR3: CASSQGLATYEQFF; DNA: TGCGCCAGCAGCCAAGGGCTAGCGACCTATGAGCAGTTCTTC
D: NA; V: TRBV12-3/TRBV12-4; size: few; J: TRBJ1-2; CDR3: CASSLTRGLGGYTF; DNA: TGTGCCAGCAGTTTGACAAGGGGCCTAGGTGGCTACACCTTC
D: NA; V: TRBV7-9; size: NA; J: TRBJ2-5; CDR3: CASSFAGQETQYF; DNA: TGTGCCAGCAGCTTCGCGGGCCAAGAGACCCAGTACTTC
D: TRBD1; V: TRBV5-1; size: few; J: TRBJ2-7; CDR3: CASSTVSGQRAYEQYF; DNA: TGCGCCAGCAGTACCGTCTCGGGACAGAGAGCCTACGAGCAGTACTTC
D: NA; V: TRBV28; size: few; J: TRBJ2-4; CDR3: CASSFSGSGRKNIQYF; DNA: TGTGCCAGCAGTTTTTCAGGGTCAGGGCGCAAAAACATTCAGTACTTC
D: TRBD1; V: TRBV20-1; size: NA; J: TRBJ2-7; CDR3: CSAPPGQGPYEQYF; DNA: TGCAGTGCGCCTCCGGGACAGGGGCCCTACGAGCAGTACTTC
D: NA; V: TRBV7-9; size: NA; J: TRBJ2-7; CDR3: CASSSPWAGLSEQYF; DNA: TGTGCCAGCAGCTCCCCTTGGGCAGGGTTGAGCGAGCAGTACTTC
D: TRBD2; V: TRBV5-1; size: NA; J: TRBJ2-1; CDR3: CASSLEGTSGRVSHNEQFF; DNA: TGCGCCAGCAGCCTGGAAGGGACTAGCGGGAGGGTGAGCCACAATGAGCAGTTCTTC
D: NA; V: TRBV28; size: NA; J: TRBJ2-5; CDR3: CASSPPIGTQYF; DNA: TGTGCCAGCAGTCCGCCCATAGGAACCCAGTACTTC
D: NA; V: TRBV4-2; size: few; J: TRBJ1-4; CDR3: CASSQEPSNEKLFF; DNA: TGTGCCAGCAGCCAAGAACCCAGTAATGAAAAACTGTTTTTT
D: NA; V: TRBV7-2; size: few; J: TRBJ2-4; CDR3: CASSLETGLANIQYF; DNA: TGTGCCAGCAGCTTAGAGACCGGATTGGCCAACATTCAGTACTTC
D: NA; V: TRBV18; size: few; J: TRBJ2-7; CDR3: CASSPGWGTYEQYF; DNA: TGTGCCAGCTCACCGGGGTGGGGTACCTACGAGCAGTACTTC
D: TRBD2; V: TRBV29-1; size: NA; J: TRBJ2-1; CDR3: CSAAGTSGTNGQFF; DNA: TGCAGCGCCGCCGGGACTAGCGGGACCAACGGGCAGTTCTTC
D: NA; V: TRBV10-3; size: NA; J: TRBJ2-3; CDR3: CAISDLLVSTDTQYF; DNA: TGTGCCATCAGTGACTTACTAGTGAGCACAGATACGCAGTATTTT